The 22 T cell receptor beta chains in this list originate from one sample, sequenced in a study of cytomegalovirus exposure and HLA in healthy donors. A multiplex PCR was run with 60 Vbeta primers and 13 Jbeta primers. TCRdb keeps only in-frame clones here, not all; method: immunoSEQ multiplex PCR. In the table there are around 200,000 clones, around nine tenths of which are singletons. The sequenced sample was PBMCs. These receptors all stem from a woman aged 18-29 years in good health and CMV-seronegative.

CDR3 amino acids: CATYGASGSAIHEQYF. The CDR3 bases are TGTGCCACCTACGGGGCTAGCGGGAGTGCCATCCACGAGCAGTACTTC. The V gene is TRBV27, the J gene TRBJ2-7, with 10 bases lining up with TRBD2. The CDR3 has 16 residues. V lost 10 bases and J lost 5; bases outside the gene matches: 17. Germline-derived CDR1 and CDR2 are MNHEY and SMNVEV (reference sequence).

The chain employs TRBV9 and TRBJ1-3; D is uncertain. Trimming cost V 1 base and J 2 bases, with 13 bases left between them. Germline-derived CDR1 and CDR2 are SGDLS and YYNGEE. The CDR3 sequence is 16 residues long. The CDR3 DNA reads as TGTGCCAGCAGCGTATATCGCGACACGGCTGGAAACACCATATATTTT. Encoded protein: CASSVYRDTAGNTIYF. Full variable domain (rest looked up from reference TRBV9 and TRBJ1-3): DSGVTQTPKHLITATGQRVTLRCSPRSGDLSVYWYQQSLDQGLQFLIQYYNGEERAKGNILERFSAQQFPDLHSELNLSSLELGDSALYFCASSVYRDTAGNTIYFGEGSWLTVV.

This clone was seen just once. The chain recombines TRBV5-4 with TRBJ2-1; 9 bases line up with TRBD2. V shed 2 bases and J 7 bases; nucleotides not matched to a gene: 7. The germline gives CDR1 SGHNT, CDR2 YYREEE (reference sequence). The length of the CDR3 is 15 residues. The CDR3 region has the DNA TGTGCCAGCAGCTTTTCCCTAGCGGGATTGAATGAGCAGTTCTTC. Protein product: CASSFSLAGLNEQFF. Full variable domain (outside the CDR3, taken from reference TRBV5-4 and TRBJ2-1): ETGVTQSPTHLIKTRGQQVTLRCSSQSGHNTVSWYQQALGQGPQFIFQYYREEENGRGNFPPRFSGLQFPNYSSELNVNALELDDSALYLCASSFSLAGLNEQFFGPGTRLTVL.

This sequence joins TRBV5-4 and TRBJ2-7; D is unresolved. This CDR3 spans 15 amino acids. Germline V gene sequence: CDR1 SGHNT, CDR2 YYREEE (reference sequence). With 4 bases removed from V and 0 bases from J, the gap between germline ends came to 14 bases. In nucleotides, the CDR3 is TGTGCCAGCAGCCCTCGAAGTGTCAGCTCCTACGAGCAGTACTTC. Protein product: CASSPRSVSSYEQYF.

V gene TRBV7-8 combines with J gene TRBJ2-7, with TRBD1 identical over 9 bases. V was pared by 4 bases and J by 3 bases, with 7 bases of the junction left unmatched. Looked up from germline, CDR1 is SGHVS and CDR2 is FQNEAQ. The CDR3 has 15 amino acids. The CDR3 spells CASSSQGTGYYEQYF. Written as DNA, the CDR3 is TGTGCCAGCAGCTCCCAGGGGACAGGGTACTACGAGCAGTACTTC.

The rearrangement links TRBV7-9 to TRBJ2-1, with a possible D match to TRBD2 (5 bases). Germline lookup yields CDR1 SEHNR and CDR2 FQNEAQ (reference sequence). The CDR3 contains 14 residues. Trimming shortened V by 6 bases and J by 0 bases, and 9 bases separated the two germline ends. The CDR3: CASRRTSSYNEQFF. The CDR3 DNA sequence: TGTGCCAGCAGGAGGACTTCCTCCTACAATGAGCAGTTCTTC.

The chain links TRBV4-1 to TRBJ1-3, with unresolved D. CDR1 and CDR2 from the germline V gene are MGHRA and YSYEKL. V was pared by 4 bases and J by 0 bases, with 10 bases between. The CDR3 runs to 15 residues. The CDR3 reads CASSLAGSSGNTIYF. CDR3 bases: TGCGCCAGCAGCCTGGCGGGAAGCTCTGGAAACACCATATATTTT.

This chain uses TRBV5-1 with TRBJ1-5, with 10 bases that match TRBD1. Per the germline V gene, CDR1 is SGHRS and CDR2 is YFSETQ. This CDR3 contains 15 residues. V shed 5 bases, J shed 3 bases, and the junction held 5 bases outside the gene matches. The CDR3 region has the DNA TGCGCCAGCAGGTTGACAGGGGGCCACAATCAGCCCCAGCATTTT. Its protein product is CASRLTGGHNQPQHF.

The chain couples TRBV9 to TRBJ2-5; no reliable D call. The V and J ends lost 4 bases and 4 bases respectively, with 17 bases between them. The CDR3 is 15 residues long. Germline assignment: CDR1 SGDLS and CDR2 YYNGEE. The CDR3 DNA is TGTGCCAGCAGCTCCCCTGGCGGTATGGGAGAGACCCAGTACTTC. It codes for CASSSPGGMGETQYF.

V gene TRBV7-9 combines with J gene TRBJ2-7; 9 bases match TRBD2. The CDR3 consists of 17 residues. V shed 2 bases and J 5 bases; nucleotides not matched to a gene: 13. Germline V gene data show CDR1 as SEHNR and CDR2 as FQNEAQ (reference sequence). The chain's CDR3 is CASSLPASGISAHEQYF. CDR3 sequence (DNA): TGTGCCAGCAGCTTACCCGCTAGCGGGATCTCTGCCCACGAGCAGTACTTC.

V is TRBV18 and J is TRBJ1-1; TRBD1 matches 8 bases. Germline V gene sequence: CDR1 KGHSH, CDR2 LQKENI. Unmatched junction bases numbered 9, after V lost 7 bases and J lost 11 bases. The CDR3 loop spans 12 amino acids. The CDR3 sequence: CASLRQGQGAFF. The CDR3 region has the DNA TGTGCCAGCTTACGACAGGGGCAGGGGGCTTTCTTT. Full variable domain (outside the CDR3, taken from reference TRBV18 and TRBJ1-1): NAGVMQNPRHLVRRRGQEARLRCSPMKGHSHVYWYRQLPEEGLKFMVYLQKENIIDESGMPKERFSAEFPKEGPSILRIQQVVRGDSAAYFCASLRQGQGAFFGQGTRLTVV.

The rearrangement joins TRBV10-3 to TRBJ1-4; D is possibly TRBD1 (5 bases). Trimming pared 3 bases from V and 7 bases from J, leaving 12 bases between. The CDR3 covers 14 residues. Germline lookup yields CDR1 ENHRY and CDR2 SYGVKD. Here the CDR3 reads CAISEQAGGEKLFF. The CDR3 nucleotides are TGTGCCATCAGTGAACAGGCCGGTGGTGAAAAACTGTTTTTT.

This clone came up a few times. This chain connects TRBV6-5 to TRBJ2-7; 9 nucleotides agree with TRBD2. This CDR3 is built from 15 residues. Germline V gene data show CDR1 as MNHEY and CDR2 as SVGAGI. V lost 5 bases to trimming and J lost 3 bases; unmatched junction nucleotides: 8. Here the CDR3 DNA reads TGTGCCAGCAGTCTACTGGCTAGCGGGAACTACGAGCAGTACTTC. Translating gives CASSLLASGNYEQYF.

This sequence joins TRBV10-3 and TRBJ1-6; possible D gene TRBD1, 5 bases. The CDR3 has 16 amino acids. V was shortened by 4 bases and J by 0 bases, with 10 bases between the two germline ends. The germline V gene encodes CDR1 ENHRY and CDR2 SYGVKD. CDR3 amino acids: CAISAEGSSYNSPLHF. CDR3 DNA: TGTGCCATCAGTGCGGAGGGGAGCTCCTATAATTCACCCCTCCACTTT.

The chain joins TRBV6-5 to TRBJ2-1; D remains unclear. Germline V CDR1 and CDR2: MNHEY, SVGAGI. Trimming stripped 6 bases from V and 7 bases from J, with 13 bases between. The CDR3 spans 13 residues. CDR3 nucleotide sequence: TGTGCCAGCAGCTATATCCCAAGAAATGAGCAGTTCTTC. Its translation: CASSYIPRNEQFF.

Only a few counts were recorded for this clone. V usage is TRBV7-9 and J usage is TRBJ2-7; D gene uncertain. This CDR3 comprises 11 residues. Germline-derived CDR1 and CDR2 are SEHNR and FQNEAQ (reference sequence). V was trimmed by 5 bases and J by 4 bases, leaving 6 bases between them. CDR3 protein: CASSLYYEQYF. Here the CDR3 DNA reads TGTGCCAGCAGCCTTTATTACGAGCAGTACTTC.

The V and J genes are TRBV5-6 and TRBJ2-5; TRBD2 agrees at 8 bases. Germline loops: CDR1 SGHDT, CDR2 YYEEEE. The CDR3 is 17 amino acids. The V segment lost 0 bases and the J segment 1 base; nucleotides outside the gene matches: 8. The CDR3: CASSLEGRAGAQETQYF. The CDR3 coding sequence is TGTGCCAGCAGCTTGGAGGGGAGAGCGGGAGCCCAAGAGACCCAGTACTTC.

Only a few counts were recorded for this clone. This sequence joins TRBV27 and TRBJ2-7; 12 bases line up with TRBD2. CDR3 length: 16 amino acids. Germline V gene sequence: CDR1 MNHEY, CDR2 SMNVEV (reference sequence). After removal of 5 bases from V and 2 bases from J, the junction contained 7 bases not matched to a gene. CDR3 amino acids: CASSQPSGRAPYEQYF. Written as DNA, the CDR3 is TGTGCCAGCAGTCAACCTAGCGGGAGGGCCCCCTACGAGCAGTACTTC.

The rearrangement joins TRBV6-1 to TRBJ1-2, with 7 bases identical to TRBD1. J lost 6 bases, V lost 10 bases, and 11 bases had no gene match. The CDR3 spans 13 residues. Germline-derived CDR1 and CDR2 are MNHNS and SASEGT. The CDR3 DNA is TGTGCCACCACGACAGGGAACAAGAATGGCTACACCTTC. Amino acid sequence: CATTTGNKNGYTF.

This clone has more than one count but fewer than ten. The chain combines TRBV18 with TRBJ1-2; possible D gene TRBD1, 5 bases. Trimming stripped 4 bases from V and 4 bases from J, with 10 bases between. The V gene's germline CDR1 is KGHSH and CDR2 LQKENI. CDR3 length: 13 residues. As DNA, the CDR3 is TGTGCCAGCTCACTGGACACCGCCTATGGCTACACCTTC. It codes for CASSLDTAYGYTF.

V gene TRBV5-6 combines with J gene TRBJ2-2; TRBD2 matches at 9 bases. Looked up from germline, CDR1 is SGHDT and CDR2 is YYEEEE. This CDR3 contains 18 residues. The V gene end was trimmed by 3 bases and the J gene end by 5 bases; junction bases not matched to a gene: 14. CDR3 protein: CASSYPTREGPRTGELFF. The CDR3 nucleotides are TGTGCCAGCAGCTACCCTACGCGGGAGGGCCCCCGAACCGGGGAGCTGTTTTTT.

The V call is TRBV6-6, the J call TRBJ2-7, with 7 bases lining up with TRBD2. The CDR3 sequence is 16 residues long. The V and J ends lost 1 base and 3 bases, in that order; junction bases with no gene match: 9. Germline values: CDR1 MNHNY, CDR2 SVGAGI (reference sequence). DNA of the CDR3: TGTGCCAGCAGTTACTTTGCGGGACTATCGGGCTACGAGCAGTACTTC. This translates into CASSYFAGLSGYEQYF.